Following are 12 T cell receptor beta chains from one sample sequenced in a study of response to subunit inactivated influenza vaccine. One entry per CDR3 protein, called by TCRdb with MiXCR from the RT-PCR reads. The sample includes about 800,000 distinct CDR3 sequences, 20% to 25% of them seen just once. The specimen was PBMCs from blood, collected about 5 days after vaccination. Source of these receptors: a man aged 50-59 years who received an inactivated influenza vaccine.

Only a few counts were recorded for this clonotype. This chain joins TRBV29-1 and TRBJ2-1, with TRBD2 as a possible D gene (5 bases). V lost 3 bases and J 5 bases, leaving 14 bases between the germline ends. CDR3 size: 14 residues. Germline V gives CDR1 SQVTM, CDR2 ANQGSEA. DNA for the CDR3: TGCAGCGTTGAGATCCCCCCAGCGGACAATGAGCAGTTCTTC. It specifies CSVEIPPADNEQFF.

V is TRBV5-1 and J is TRBJ2-3; D unclear. CDR1 and CDR2 from the germline V gene are SGHRS and YFSETQ. This CDR3 comprises 13 residues. With 4 bases removed from V and 4 bases from J, the gap between germline ends came to 10 bases. CDR3 sequence: CASSGQRADTQYF. The CDR3, as DNA: TGCGCCAGCAGCGGCCAGAGAGCAGATACGCAGTATTTT.

This clonotype occurred a few times. The V gene is TRBV5-1, the J gene TRBJ2-7; tentative D call: TRBD1 (6 bases). This CDR3 has 14 amino acids. The V gene's germline CDR1 is SGHRS and CDR2 YFSETQ. With 5 bases removed from V and 0 bases from J, the gap between germline ends came to 12 bases. This CDR3 reads CASRFGQSSYEQYF. The CDR3 nucleotides are TGCGCCAGCAGATTCGGACAGAGCTCCTACGAGCAGTACTTC. Filled out from reference TRBV5-1 and TRBJ2-7, the complete variable domain reads KAGVTQTPRYLIKTRGQQVTLSCSPISGHRSVSWYQQTPGQGLQFLFEYFSETQRNKGNFPGRFSGRQFSNSRSEMNVSTLELGDSALYLCASRFGQSSYEQYFGPGTRLTVT.

The V and J genes are TRBV5-1 and TRBJ2-7; 7 nucleotides line up with TRBD1. Germline V gene lookup returns CDR1 SGHRS and CDR2 YFSETQ. This CDR3 contains 16 residues. The V gene end was trimmed by 3 bases and the J gene end by 0 bases; junction bases not matched to a gene: 9. The CDR3 DNA reads as TGCGCCAGCAGCTACAGGACAGGCACACCCTCCTACGAGCAGTACTTC. It codes for CASSYRTGTPSYEQYF.

This clonotype has only a few counts. The chain combines TRBV15 with TRBJ2-5, with D perhaps matching TRBD2 (6 bases). V dropped 1 base and J dropped 4 bases, with 10 bases sitting between them. This CDR3 is 14 amino acids long. Germline V gene data show CDR1 as LNHNV and CDR2 as YYDKDF (reference sequence). CDR3 region: CATSRVGGIETQYF. CDR3 nucleotide sequence: TGTGCCACCAGCAGAGTGGGAGGTATAGAGACCCAGTACTTC.

The chain is built from TRBV20-1 and TRBJ1-1, with a weak D call TRBD1 (5 bases). The V end was cut by 0 bases, the J end by 6 bases, with 14 bases between. The CDR3 is made up of 14 amino acids. Germline V gene data show CDR1 as DFQATT and CDR2 as SNEGSKA (reference sequence). CDR3 in amino acids: CSARDPGRDSEAFF. For the CDR3, the DNA is TGCAGTGCTAGAGATCCGGGGAGGGACTCTGAAGCTTTCTTT.

This clonotype has at least ten counts. The chain combines TRBV12-3 or TRBV12-4 with TRBJ2-1, with D tentatively TRBD2 (6 bases). The V and J ends lost 5 bases and 5 bases respectively, with 10 bases between them. There are 13 residues in the CDR3. Written as DNA, the CDR3 is TGTGCCAGCAGTCCCGCTAGCGACAATGAGCAGTTCTTC. This sequence encodes CASSPASDNEQFF.

V and J are TRBV7-9 and TRBJ2-7, with D uncertain. V was shortened by 5 bases and J by 5 bases, with 19 bases between the two germline ends. The CDR3 covers 15 residues. CDR1 is SEHNR, CDR2 FQNEAQ, per germline (reference sequence). Written as DNA, the CDR3 is TGTGCCAGCAGCCCCTCTGGAGTTGGCGCCAACGAGCAGTACTTC. Amino acid sequence: CASSPSGVGANEQYF.

This clonotype was recorded many times. This chain connects TRBV29-1 to TRBJ2-1, with a tentative D call TRBD1 (6 bases). In germline, CDR1 is SQVTM, CDR2 ANQGSEA. This CDR3 comprises 13 residues. With 6 bases removed from V and 3 bases from J, the gap between germline ends came to 12 bases. The DNA for the CDR3 is TGCAGCGTGGGGGCTAGCTACTACAATGAGCAGTTCTTC. This translates into CSVGASYYNEQFF.

The gene calls are TRBV6-1 and TRBJ1-1; no definite D call. The CDR3 totals 14 residues. With 2 bases removed from V and 4 bases from J, the gap between germline ends came to 11 bases. The V gene's germline CDR1 is MNHNS and CDR2 SASEGT. Here the CDR3 reads CASSESGAGTEAFF. The CDR3 coding sequence is TGTGCCAGCAGTGAATCGGGCGCGGGCACTGAAGCTTTCTTT.

This clonotype was detected ten times or more. This chain links TRBV20-1 with TRBJ1-5; 11 bases line up with TRBD1. The germline V gene has CDR1 DFQATT and CDR2 SNEGSKA (reference sequence). V was pared by 1 base and J by 5 bases, with 1 base of the junction left unmatched. This CDR3 has 14 amino acids. CDR3 bases: TGCAGTGCTAGAGGGACAGGGGGCGATCAGCCCCAGCATTTT. Encoded protein: CSARGTGGDQPQHF.

This clonotype was recorded a few times. The genes are TRBV20-1 and TRBJ2-1; 11 bases are a match to TRBD2. Germline CDR1 DFQATT, CDR2 SNEGSKA (reference sequence). The CDR3 runs to 15 residues. V was pared by 0 bases and J by 6 bases, with 4 bases of the junction left unmatched. The CDR3 sequence: CSARDLAGGGNEQFF. CDR3 DNA sequence: TGCAGTGCTAGAGATCTAGCGGGAGGTGGCAATGAGCAGTTCTTC.